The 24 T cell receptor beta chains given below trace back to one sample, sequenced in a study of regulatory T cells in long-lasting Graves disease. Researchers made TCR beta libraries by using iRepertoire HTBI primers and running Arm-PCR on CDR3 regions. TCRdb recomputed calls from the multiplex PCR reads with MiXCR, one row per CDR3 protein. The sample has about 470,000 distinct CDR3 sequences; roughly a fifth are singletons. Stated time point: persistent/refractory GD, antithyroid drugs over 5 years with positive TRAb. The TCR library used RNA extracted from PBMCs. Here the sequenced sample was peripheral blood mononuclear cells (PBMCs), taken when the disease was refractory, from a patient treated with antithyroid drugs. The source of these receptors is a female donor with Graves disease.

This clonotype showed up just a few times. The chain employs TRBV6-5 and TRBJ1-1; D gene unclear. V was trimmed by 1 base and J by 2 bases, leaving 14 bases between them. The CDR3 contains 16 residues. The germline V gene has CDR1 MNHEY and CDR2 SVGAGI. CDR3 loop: CASSYYGLSRNTEAFF. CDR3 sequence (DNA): TGTGCCAGCAGTTACTACGGCCTCTCGAGAAACACTGAAGCTTTCTTT.

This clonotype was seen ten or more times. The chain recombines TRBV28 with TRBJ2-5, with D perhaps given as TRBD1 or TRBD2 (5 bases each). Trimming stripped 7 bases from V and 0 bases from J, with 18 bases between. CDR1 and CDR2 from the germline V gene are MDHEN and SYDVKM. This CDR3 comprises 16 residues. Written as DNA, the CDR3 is TGTGCCAGCACCGATACCGGGGCCTCGTACCAAGAGACCCAGTACTTC. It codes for CASTDTGASYQETQYF.

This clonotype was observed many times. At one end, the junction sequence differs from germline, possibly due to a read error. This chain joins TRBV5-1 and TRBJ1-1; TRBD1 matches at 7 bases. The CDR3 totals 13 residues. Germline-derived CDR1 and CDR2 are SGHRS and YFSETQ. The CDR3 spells CASSTQGDTEAFF. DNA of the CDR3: TGTGCCAGCAGCACCCAGGGGGACACTGAAGCTTTCTTT.

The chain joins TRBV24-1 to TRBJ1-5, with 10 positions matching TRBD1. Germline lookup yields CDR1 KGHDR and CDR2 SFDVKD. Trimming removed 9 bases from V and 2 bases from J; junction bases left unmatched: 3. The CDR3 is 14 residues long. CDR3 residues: CATGDRGGNQPQHF. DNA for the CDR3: TGTGCCACCGGGGACAGGGGTGGCAATCAGCCCCAGCATTTT.

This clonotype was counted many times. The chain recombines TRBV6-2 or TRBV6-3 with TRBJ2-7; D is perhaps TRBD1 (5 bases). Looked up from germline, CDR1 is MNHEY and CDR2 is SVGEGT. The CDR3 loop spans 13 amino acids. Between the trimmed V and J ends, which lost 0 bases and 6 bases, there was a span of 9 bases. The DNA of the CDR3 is TGTGCCAGCAGTTACTCGAGACAGCTCGAGCAGTACTTC. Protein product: CASSYSRQLEQYF.

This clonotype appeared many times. CDR3 in DNA: TGTGCCAGCAGTGAAGACGGGGCCAACGTCCTGACTTTC. It encodes CASSEDGANVLTF. The chain has TRBV2 and TRBJ2-6; no clear D gene. The CDR3 has 13 amino acids. Trimming stripped 1 base from V and 4 bases from J, with 2 bases between. Germline CDR1 is SNHLY and CDR2 is FYNNEI.

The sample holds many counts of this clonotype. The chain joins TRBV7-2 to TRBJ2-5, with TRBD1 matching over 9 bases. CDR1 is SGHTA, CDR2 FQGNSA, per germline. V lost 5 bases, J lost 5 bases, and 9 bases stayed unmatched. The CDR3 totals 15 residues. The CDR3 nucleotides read TGTGCCAGCAGCCTCCTCGGACAGGGGAGGGAGACCCAGTACTTC. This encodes CASSLLGQGRETQYF. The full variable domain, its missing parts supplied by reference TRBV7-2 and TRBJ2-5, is GAGVSQSPSNKVTEKGKDVELRCDPISGHTALYWYRQSLGQGLEFLIYFQGNSAPDKSGLPSDRFSAERTGGSVSTLTIQRTQQEDSAVYLCASSLLGQGRETQYFGPGTRLLVL.

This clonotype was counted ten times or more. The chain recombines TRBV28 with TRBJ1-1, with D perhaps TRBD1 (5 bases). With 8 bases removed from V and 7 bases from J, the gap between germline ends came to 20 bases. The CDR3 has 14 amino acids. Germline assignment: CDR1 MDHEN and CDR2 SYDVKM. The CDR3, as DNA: TGTGCCAGCGGGGCTTTTTCGGGGCGATATGAAGCTTTCTTT. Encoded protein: CASGAFSGRYEAFF.

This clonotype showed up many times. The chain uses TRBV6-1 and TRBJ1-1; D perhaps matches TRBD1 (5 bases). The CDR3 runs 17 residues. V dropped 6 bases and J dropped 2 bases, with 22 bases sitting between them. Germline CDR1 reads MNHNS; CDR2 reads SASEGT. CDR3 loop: CASSELKNRILNTEAFF. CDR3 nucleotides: TGTGCCAGCAGCGAACTAAAAAACAGGATCCTTAACACTGAAGCTTTCTTT.

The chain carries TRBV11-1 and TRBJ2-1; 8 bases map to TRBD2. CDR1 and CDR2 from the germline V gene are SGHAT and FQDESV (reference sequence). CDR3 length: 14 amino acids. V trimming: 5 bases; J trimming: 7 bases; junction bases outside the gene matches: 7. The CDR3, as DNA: TGTGCCAGCAGCCCCGGGGGGGGTTCAAATGAGCAGTTCTTC. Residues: CASSPGGGSNEQFF.

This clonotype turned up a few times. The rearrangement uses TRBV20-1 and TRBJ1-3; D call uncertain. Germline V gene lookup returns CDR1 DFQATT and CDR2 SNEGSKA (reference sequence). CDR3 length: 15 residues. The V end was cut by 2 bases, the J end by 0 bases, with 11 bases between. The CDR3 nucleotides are TGCAGTGCTAGACGGCCCCTTAGCTCTGGAAACACCATATATTTT. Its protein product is CSARRPLSSGNTIYF.

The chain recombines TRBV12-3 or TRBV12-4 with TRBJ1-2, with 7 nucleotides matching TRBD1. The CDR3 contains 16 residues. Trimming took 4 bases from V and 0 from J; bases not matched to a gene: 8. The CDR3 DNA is TGTGCCAGCAGTTGGGCCGGGACAGCCGCTAACTATGGCTACACCTTC. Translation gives CASSWAGTAANYGYTF.

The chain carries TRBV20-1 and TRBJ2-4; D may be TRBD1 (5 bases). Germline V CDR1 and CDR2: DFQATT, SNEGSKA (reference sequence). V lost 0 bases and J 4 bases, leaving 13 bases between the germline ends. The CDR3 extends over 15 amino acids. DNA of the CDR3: TGCAGTGCTAGAGATCCATGGCAGGGAAAAAACATTCAGTACTTC. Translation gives CSARDPWQGKNIQYF.

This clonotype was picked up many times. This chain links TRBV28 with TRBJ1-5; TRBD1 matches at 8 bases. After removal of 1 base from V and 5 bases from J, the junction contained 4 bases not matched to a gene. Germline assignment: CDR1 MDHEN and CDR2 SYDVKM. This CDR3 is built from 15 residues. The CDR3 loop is CASSLYAGGHQPQHF. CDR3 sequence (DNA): TGTGCCAGCAGTTTATACGCAGGGGGCCATCAGCCCCAGCATTTT.

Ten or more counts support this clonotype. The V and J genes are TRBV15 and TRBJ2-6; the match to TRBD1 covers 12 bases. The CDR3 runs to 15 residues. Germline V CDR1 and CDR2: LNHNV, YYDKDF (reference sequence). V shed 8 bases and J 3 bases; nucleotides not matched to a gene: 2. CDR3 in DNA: TGTGCCACCGGGACAGGGGGCGTTGGGGCCAACGTCCTGACTTTC. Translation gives CATGTGGVGANVLTF.

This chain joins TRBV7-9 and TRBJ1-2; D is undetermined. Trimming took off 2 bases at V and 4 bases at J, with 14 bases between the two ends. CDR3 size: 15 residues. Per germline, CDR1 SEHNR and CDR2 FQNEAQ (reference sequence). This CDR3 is CASSLPIGQRYGYTF. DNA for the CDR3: TGTGCCAGCAGCTTACCTATCGGGCAGCGCTATGGCTACACCTTC. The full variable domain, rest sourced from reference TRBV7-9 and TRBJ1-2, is DTGVSQNPRHKITKRGQNVTFRCDPISEHNRLYWYRQTLGQGPEFLTYFQNEAQLEKSRLLSDRFSAERPKGSFSTLEIQRTEQGDSAMYLCASSLPIGQRYGYTFGSGTRLTVV.

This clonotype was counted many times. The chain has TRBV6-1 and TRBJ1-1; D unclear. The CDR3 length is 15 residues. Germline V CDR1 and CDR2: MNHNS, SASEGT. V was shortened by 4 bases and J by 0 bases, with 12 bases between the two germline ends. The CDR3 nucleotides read TGTGCCAGCAGTGCATTGAGCGACATGAACACTGAAGCTTTCTTT. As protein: CASSALSDMNTEAFF.

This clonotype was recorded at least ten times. CDR3: CASSLVGSGSVETQYF. The DNA of the CDR3 is TGTGCCAGCAGCTTAGTGGGTAGCGGGAGCGTTGAGACCCAGTACTTC. The J gene is TRBJ2-5, the V gene TRBV11-2; 9 nucleotides match TRBD2. CDR1 and CDR2 (germline): SGHAT, FQNNGV. Trimming cost V 1 base and J 5 bases; bases outside gene matches: 8. This CDR3 is built from 16 residues.

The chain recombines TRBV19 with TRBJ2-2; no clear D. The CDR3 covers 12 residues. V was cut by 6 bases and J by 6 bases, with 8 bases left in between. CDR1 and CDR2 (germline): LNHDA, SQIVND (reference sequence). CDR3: CASRGNPGELFF. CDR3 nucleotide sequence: TGTGCCAGTAGGGGGAATCCCGGGGAGCTGTTTTTT.

CDR3 in amino acids: CASRSGGDTGELFF. DNA of the CDR3: TGTGCCAGCAGGTCAGGGGGAGACACCGGGGAGCTGTTTTTT. The rearrangement joins TRBV2 to TRBJ2-2, with 7 bases identical to TRBD1. The germline gives CDR1 SNHLY, CDR2 FYNNEI. V trimming: 6 bases; J trimming: 3 bases; junction bases outside the gene matches: 4. This CDR3 has 14 amino acids.

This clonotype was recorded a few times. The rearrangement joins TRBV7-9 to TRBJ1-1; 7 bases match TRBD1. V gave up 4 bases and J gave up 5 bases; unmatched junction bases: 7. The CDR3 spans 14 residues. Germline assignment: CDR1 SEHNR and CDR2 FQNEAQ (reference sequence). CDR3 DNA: TGTGCCAGCAGCTATCAACAGGGGCGAACTGAAGCTTTCTTT. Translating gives CASSYQQGRTEAFF.

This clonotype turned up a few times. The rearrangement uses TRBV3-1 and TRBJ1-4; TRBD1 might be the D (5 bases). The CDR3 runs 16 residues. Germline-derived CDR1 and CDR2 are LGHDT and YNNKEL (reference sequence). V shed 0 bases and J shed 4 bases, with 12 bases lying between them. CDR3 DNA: TGTGCCAGCAGCCAAGATAACGGGGGGAGTAATGAAAAACTGTTTTTT. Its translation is CASSQDNGGSNEKLFF.

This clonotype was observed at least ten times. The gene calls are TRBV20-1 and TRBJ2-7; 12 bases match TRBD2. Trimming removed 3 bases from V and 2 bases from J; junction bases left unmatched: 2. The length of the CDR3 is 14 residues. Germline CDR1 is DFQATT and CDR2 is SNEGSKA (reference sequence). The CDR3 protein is CSASRLAGAYEQYF. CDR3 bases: TGCAGTGCTAGTCGACTAGCGGGAGCCTACGAGCAGTACTTC.

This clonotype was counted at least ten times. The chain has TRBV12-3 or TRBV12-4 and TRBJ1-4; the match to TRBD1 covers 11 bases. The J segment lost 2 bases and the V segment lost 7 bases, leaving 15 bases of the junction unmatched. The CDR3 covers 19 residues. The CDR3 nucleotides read TGTGCCAGCACTTTTCTCGGGACAGGGGGATTCGCGACTAATGAAAAACTGTTTTTT. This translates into CASTFLGTGGFATNEKLFF.